The clone carrying this TCR beta chain showed up many times. Its specificity is not known. V shed 5 bases and J shed 0 bases, with 9 bases lying between them. The CDR3 has 14 amino acids. The germline gives CDR1 MNHEY, CDR2 SVGAGI. Molecular-barcoded quantitative 5'-RACE produced these TCR beta libraries. TCRdb re-called the 5' RACE reads through MiXCR, storing one row per CDR3 protein. The data show about 210,000 distinct CDR3 sequences, 7.3% seen once. This specimen comes from a study of CD8 T cells in ankylosing spondylitis. Study-level findings and limits: As reported, disease-linked clones showed significant enrichment in matched ankylosing spondylitis synovial fluid. A motif in TCR beta, a set of several highly homologous variants, appeared characteristic of ankylosing spondylitis blood. In peripheral blood, disease-linked CD8+ clones occurred at relatively low frequencies. Earlier studies detected some motif variants in reactive arthritis synovial fluid and blood.

The chain joins TRBV6-5 to TRBJ2-3, with D unresolved. This clonotype was sampled from a male donor with ankylosing spondylitis. The material sequenced was blood, either unsorted or a sorted T cell fraction (not recorded which). The CDR3 loop reads CASSNILSTDTQYF. CDR3 sequence (DNA): TGTGCCAGCAGTAACATACTTAGCACAGATACGCAGTATTTT.